Listed below are T cell receptor beta chains from one sample, sequenced in a study of OX40 agonist ivuxolimab in advanced cancers. The repertoire was sequenced with immunoSEQ multiplex PCR; TCRdb's copy has only in-frame clones and lacks some. The data hold some 42,000 clones, with about 86% observed a single time. The sample here was CD4+ or CD8+ T cells sorted from blood, taken in a trial of the OX40 agonist ivuxolimab. Receptors were obtained from an adult with an advanced solid tumor such as melanoma, head and neck, liver or kidney cancer. Both conserved end residues are part of each CDR3. Each record gives: V gene, J gene, CDR3 protein.

V gene: TRBV6-6
J gene: TRBJ2-2
CDR3 protein: CASSYSGTGTGELFF

V gene: TRBV18
J gene: TRBJ2-1
CDR3 protein: CASSPRVGASGVNEQFF

V gene: TRBV25-1
J gene: TRBJ2-5
CDR3 protein: CASNWGGETQYF

V gene: TRBV4-3
J gene: TRBJ1-1
CDR3 protein: CASSQDQGGTEAFF

V gene: TRBV7-9
J gene: TRBJ2-7
CDR3 protein: CASSLVSGGASYEQYF

V gene: TRBV4-2
J gene: TRBJ1-1
CDR3 protein: CASSPGGGKAFF

V gene: TRBV14
J gene: TRBJ2-1
CDR3 protein: CASSHLWGLAETYNEQFF

V gene: TRBV27
J gene: TRBJ1-2
CDR3 protein: CASSLGQLNYGYTF

V gene: TRBV5-4
J gene: TRBJ2-1
CDR3 protein: CASSLWDYELNEQFF

V gene: TRBV27
J gene: TRBJ1-2
CDR3 protein: CASSLGRVGGYTF

V gene: TRBV9
J gene: TRBJ1-6
CDR3 protein: CASSLGQGPRDNSPLHF

V gene: TRBV7-6
J gene: TRBJ2-2
CDR3 protein: CASSLVPTGELFF

V gene: TRBV27
J gene: TRBJ1-5
CDR3 protein: CASSLLGIGPQHF

V gene: TRBV28
J gene: TRBJ2-5
CDR3 protein: CASRWRTGSFQETQYF

V gene: TRBV5-4
J gene: TRBJ2-3
CDR3 protein: CASSFEGARTDTQYF

V gene: TRBV27
J gene: TRBJ1-1
CDR3 protein: CASSLFDRGHTEAFF

V gene: TRBV2
J gene: TRBJ2-5
CDR3 protein: CAIREESQETQYF

V gene: TRBV28
J gene: TRBJ1-1
CDR3 protein: CASRRLTGTEAFF

V gene: TRBV5-1
J gene: TRBJ2-2
CDR3 protein: CASGPTRDTGELFF

V gene: TRBV7-9
J gene: TRBJ1-3
CDR3 protein: CASSLVGVANTIYF

V gene: TRBV2
J gene: TRBJ2-7
CDR3 protein: CARGRDSTYEQYF

V gene: TRBV19
J gene: TRBJ1-2
CDR3 protein: CASSAGANYGYTF

V gene: TRBV27
J gene: TRBJ2-1
CDR3 protein: CASSTSGGPRQYNEQFF

V gene: TRBV2
J gene: TRBJ2-1
CDR3 protein: CASSDRGLASNEQFF

V gene: TRBV27
J gene: TRBJ1-5
CDR3 protein: CASSFEGNQPQHF

V gene: TRBV10-3
J gene: TRBJ1-2
CDR3 protein: CAGQGPRGYTF

V gene: TRBV6-5
J gene: TRBJ2-2
CDR3 protein: CASDGGAGELFF

V gene: TRBV6-5
J gene: TRBJ1-1
CDR3 protein: CASSTGVPEAFF

V gene: TRBV6-6
J gene: TRBJ2-7
CDR3 protein: CASSLAGETYEQYF

V gene: TRBV6-5
J gene: TRBJ1-4
CDR3 protein: CASSYFMGQDNEKLFF

V gene: TRBV7-8
J gene: TRBJ1-5
CDR3 protein: CASSPRGGLGNQPQHF

V gene: TRBV7-9
J gene: TRBJ2-7
CDR3 protein: CASSLAGQGSYEQYF

V gene: TRBV5-6
J gene: TRBJ2-3
CDR3 protein: CASSLVQFSTDTQYF

V gene: TRBV5-6
J gene: TRBJ2-2
CDR3 protein: CASSGEDGELFF

V gene: TRBV7-5
J gene: TRBJ1-1
CDR3 protein: CARSLGPPGNMNTEAFF

V gene: TRBV7-9
J gene: TRBJ2-1
CDR3 protein: CASSLEGGDSTFF

V gene: TRBV7-6
J gene: TRBJ2-5
CDR3 protein: CASSLNRVEETQYF

V gene: TRBV4-1
J gene: TRBJ1-4
CDR3 protein: CASSPGHLTTNEKLFF

V gene: TRBV4-3
J gene: TRBJ1-6
CDR3 protein: CASSPDREYSPLHF

V gene: TRBV7-9
J gene: TRBJ1-5
CDR3 protein: CASSRSNQPQHF

V gene: TRBV28
J gene: TRBJ2-5
CDR3 protein: CASRGRGETQYF

V gene: TRBV7-3
J gene: TRBJ1-2
CDR3 protein: CASSPTGRDGYTF

V gene: TRBV6-1
J gene: TRBJ1-4
CDR3 protein: CATSSSEKLFF

V gene: TRBV7-9
J gene: TRBJ2-1
CDR3 protein: CASRSDWKQYNEQFF

V gene: TRBV28
J gene: TRBJ1-2
CDR3 protein: CASSLGLTYGYTF

V gene: TRBV6-1
J gene: TRBJ1-2
CDR3 protein: CASSEVFLGRTNYGYTF

V gene: TRBV27
J gene: TRBJ1-6
CDR3 protein: CASSWTGAYSPLHF

V gene: TRBV6-1
J gene: TRBJ1-1
CDR3 protein: CASSSAGEAFF

V gene: TRBV4-3
J gene: TRBJ2-5
CDR3 protein: CASSQDRGQGWGETQYF

V gene: TRBV5-8
J gene: TRBJ2-5
CDR3 protein: CASSLEETGGEETQYF

V gene: TRBV27
J gene: TRBJ2-3
CDR3 protein: CASSLLRLAGEADTQYF

V gene: TRBV10-3
J gene: TRBJ2-3
CDR3 protein: CATTLSAGDNSHTDTQYF